This TCR beta chain is from a study of monozygotic twins with inflammatory bowel disease (dated by TCRdb to between 2017 and 2020). About the full investigation: In total, 28 monozygotic twin pairs made up the full study: 19 Danish pairs, all IBD-discordant, plus nine German pairs, of which four were IBD-concordant and five were IBD-discordant. Each individual had, on average, about 151 000 unique TCRalpha sequences and 181 000 unique TCRbeta sequences available for analysis. Within discordant pairs, disease-associated traits were sought mainly by comparing IBD patients with their genetically identical healthy co-twins. What the study reported, not specific to this receptor: TCRbeta repertoire diversity, by inverse Simpson index, was decreased in IBD patients compared with their healthy co-twins. IBD patients shared fewer clonotypes with other individuals than healthy twins did, most markedly in patients showing signs of disease activity. Because patients received different immunosuppressive treatments, the repertoires may have picked up extra background noise and variability between individuals. Repertoire similarity did not differ between concordant and discordant twins, possibly due to limited statistical power. The analysis was unable to tell apart different T cell subtypes. The results gave no support for a single strong signal or clonotype linked to IBD.

From each donor, a roughly 2.6 ml peripheral blood sample was collected into PAXgene tubes and stored at -80 degrees C. Total RNA was isolated from whole blood with the PAXgene blood miRNA kit on an automated QIAcube, without T cell sorting. Deep TCRalpha and TCRbeta repertoire profiling with unique molecular barcoding was performed on peripheral blood of monozygotic twin pairs concordant or discordant for inflammatory bowel disease. Smoking habits were recorded for all twin pairs, and individuals were classified as current, former or never smokers. Receptor amplification or capture employed 5' RACE. Each TCR library was prepared from about 3,400 ng of total RNA. For each sample, cDNA synthesis with SMARTScribe reverse transcriptase was split into eight separate reactions. During cDNA synthesis, unique molecular identifiers containing a 6-nucleotide sample barcode were introduced by template switching. TCRalpha and TCRbeta cDNA was amplified in two nested PCRs of about 17 and 10 cycles, and bead purification was carried out after each PCR. Before amplification, the cDNA was treated with uracil DNA-glycosylase and purified using the QIAquick PCR purification kit. The second PCR added Illumina TruSeq-compatible adapters along with sample-specific barcodes. Library quality and concentration were assessed using TapeStation and Qubit, and 4.5 to 5.5 ng of each library was pooled. Sequencing of the pooled libraries was done on an Illumina HiSeq2500 single-index Rapid Run using custom sequencing primers and 2 x 100 bp reads. The original methods were these. PCR and sequencing errors were corrected by UMI-based consensus assembly using MiGEC version 1.2.6. MiXCR version 2.1.1 was used to carry out V(D)J alignment, clonotype assembly and CDR3 extraction. To normalise gene usage, clonotype sharing and MAIT/NKT TCR abundance, the analysis used the top 1000, 10 000 and 20 000 clonotypes per sample. After downsampling to 27 000 UMIs, diversity was calculated as the inverse Simpson index using the vegan R package. Paired Mann-Whitney U tests on discordant twin pairs were used, with Benjamini-Hochberg multiple-testing correction. TCRdb reanalyzed the reads, keeping one entry per CDR3 protein sequence and omitting DNA. The V and J calls follow TCRdb's processing rather than the paper's. The table for this sample lists hundreds of thousands of distinct CDR3 sequences. The top ten constitute roughly 5.8% of the sample.

The CDR3 goes from the cysteine to the phenylalanine over 14 residues. The DNA is not on file. Reading the germline V gene (reference sequence) gives CDR1 DFQATT and CDR2 SNEGSKA. As regards this clonotype: No antigen is known for it.

This receptor was identified in a human donor with ulcerative colitis or Crohn's disease, or a healthy co-twin of an affected twin (not recorded which). The source material was blood. Rearrangement joined TRBV20-1 to TRBJ1-2; TCRdb proposes TRBD1, but this gene call is untestable without DNA. CDR3 reads: CSAKARGQSYGYTF.